Listed here are 30 T cell receptor beta chains from one sample, sequenced in a study of blood T cell repertoires in COVID-19. Sequencing used immunoSEQ multiplex PCR; TCRdb keeps in-frame clones, though not all of them. The sample has fewer than 35,000 clones; 90% are singletons. What was sequenced was peripheral blood. Every receptor here comes from a man aged 60-69 years with active COVID-19.

The J gene is TRBJ1-1, the V gene TRBV28, with D tentatively TRBD1 (5 bases). The V end lost 5 bases, the J end lost 1 base, and 23 bases lay between the germline ends. Germline V gives CDR1 MDHEN, CDR2 SYDVKM. CDR3 length: 18 amino acids. The CDR3: CASSPTPSPIGGNTEAFF. The CDR3 bases are TGTGCCAGCAGTCCCACCCCGTCACCCATCGGGGGGAACACTGAAGCTTTCTTT.

This chain links TRBV30 with TRBJ1-4; possibly TRBD1 for D (6 bases). The CDR3 consists of 15 residues. Looked up from germline, CDR1 is GTSNPN and CDR2 is SVGIG (reference sequence). V shed 5 bases and J shed 7 bases, with 20 bases lying between them. The CDR3 sequence: CAWSPSTGWGEKLFF. In DNA form, the CDR3 reads TGTGCCTGGTCCCCCTCCACAGGGTGGGGTGAAAAACTGTTTTTT.

In DNA form, the CDR3 reads TGTGCCAGCAGCCAATCCGGGACAGATACGCAGTATTTT. It is translated as CASSQSGTDTQYF. This sequence joins TRBV14 and TRBJ2-3; D not certain. CDR1 is SGHDN and CDR2 is FVKESK in the germline V gene. Trimming took 2 bases from V and 3 from J, leaving 6 bases between them. The CDR3 is 13 amino acids.

V usage is TRBV5-1 and J usage is TRBJ2-3; 9 bases match TRBD2. The J segment lost 2 bases and the V segment lost 4 bases, leaving 5 bases of the junction unmatched. This CDR3 comprises 15 residues. CDR1 is SGHRS, CDR2 YFSETQ, per germline. CDR3 bases: TGCGCCAGCAGCAGCCCTAGCGGGACCACAGATACGCAGTATTTT. The encoded protein is CASSSPSGTTDTQYF.

This rearrangement joins TRBV10-3 to TRBJ2-1, with D perhaps TRBD1 (6 bases). The germline V gene has CDR1 ENHRY and CDR2 SYGVKD. V was shortened by 2 bases and J by 6 bases, with 17 bases between the two germline ends. The CDR3 totals 16 residues. The CDR3 loop is CAISEGGLSLGNEQFF. As DNA, the CDR3 is TGTGCCATCAGTGAGGGGGGCTTGTCCCTGGGCAATGAGCAGTTCTTC.

The chain couples TRBV5-1 to TRBJ2-2; TRBD1 matches at 7 bases. The ends lost 4 bases at V and 9 bases at J; junction bases unmatched: 6. The CDR3 is made up of 13 amino acids. CDR1 and CDR2 (germline): SGHRS, YFSETQ. CDR3 amino acids: CASSGGQVRELFF. CDR3 nucleotide sequence: TGCGCCAGCAGCGGCGGACAGGTCCGGGAGCTGTTTTTT. Variable domain in full (rest from reference TRBV5-1 and TRBJ2-2): KAGVTQTPRYLIKTRGQQVTLSCSPISGHRSVSWYQQTPGQGLQFLFEYFSETQRNKGNFPGRFSGRQFSNSRSEMNVSTLELGDSALYLCASSGGQVRELFFGEGSRLTVL.

CDR3 sequence: CASSSRLAGGGDEQFF. CDR3 in DNA: TGTGCCAGCAGCTCACGACTAGCGGGGGGTGGGGATGAGCAGTTCTTC. The chain combines TRBV11-2 with TRBJ2-1, with 13 positions matching TRBD2. Unmatched junction bases numbered 8, after V lost 4 bases and J lost 8 bases. The CDR3 runs to 16 residues. CDR1 is SGHAT and CDR2 is FQNNGV in the germline V gene.

The chain recombines TRBV7-3 with TRBJ2-1, with D perhaps matching TRBD2 (5 bases). Germline V CDR1 and CDR2: SGHTA, FQGTGA. V lost 3 bases and J lost 9, with 12 bases in between. The CDR3 covers 13 residues. The CDR3 loop is CASSFHPRAEQFF. The DNA of the CDR3 is TGTGCCAGCAGCTTTCACCCGAGGGCTGAGCAGTTCTTC.

The chain carries TRBV15 and TRBJ2-5; 7 nucleotides agree with TRBD1. Trimming cost V 5 bases and J 12 bases; bases outside gene matches: 9. The length of the CDR3 is 12 residues. Germline CDR1 is LNHNV and CDR2 is YYDKDF (reference sequence). As DNA, the CDR3 is TGTGCCACCAGCCAACGTGGACAGGCCAAGTACTTC. The encoded protein is CATSQRGQAKYF.

The rearrangement links TRBV6-5 to TRBJ1-6, with D hard to call. The germline V gene encodes CDR1 MNHEY and CDR2 SVGAGI. The CDR3 is 11 residues long. Deletions cut 4 bases from V and 15 bases from J, with 10 bases between. The CDR3 DNA reads as TGTGCCAGCAGTTCTGGTGGAGACCTCCACTTT. Translating it yields CASSSGGDLHF.

The chain has TRBV5-1 and TRBJ1-1, with TRBD1 matching 7 bases. The ends lost 4 bases at V and 4 bases at J; junction bases unmatched: 7. CDR1 and CDR2 from the germline V gene are SGHRS and YFSETQ. CDR3 size: 14 residues. The CDR3 nucleotides are TGCGCCAGCAGCCCACAGGGGCAATTCACTGAAGCTTTCTTT. Amino acid sequence: CASSPQGQFTEAFF.

Written as DNA, the CDR3 is TGTGCCAGCAGCTTTCGGACTAGCGGTTACAATGAGCAGTTCTTC. It is translated as CASSFRTSGYNEQFF. V and J are TRBV7-6 and TRBJ2-1, with TRBD2 matching 10 bases. The CDR3 runs 15 residues. V was pared by 3 bases and J by 4 bases, with 3 bases of the junction left unmatched. From germline, CDR1 is SGHVS and CDR2 FNYEAQ.

The gene calls are TRBV12-3 or TRBV12-4 and TRBJ1-2, with 7 bases fitting TRBD1. The CDR3 contains 13 residues. V dropped 2 bases and J dropped 8; count of bases not matched to a gene: 5. CDR3 DNA sequence: TGTGCCAGCAGTTTATTAGGGGGCGACGGCTACACCTTC. This codes for CASSLLGGDGYTF.

The sample holds a few counts of this clone. The rearrangement uses TRBV30 and TRBJ1-2, with 8 bases that match TRBD1. V trimming: 4 bases; J trimming: 7 bases; junction bases outside the gene matches: 5. This CDR3 region has 12 residues. Germline lookup yields CDR1 GTSNPN and CDR2 SVGIG (reference sequence). DNA for the CDR3: TGTGCCTGGACGGACAGGGAAGGTGGCTACACCTTC. Its translation is CAWTDREGGYTF. Full variable domain (rest looked up from reference TRBV30 and TRBJ1-2): SQTIHQWPATLVQPVGSPLSLECTVEGTSNPNLYWYRQAAGRGLQLLFYSVGIGQISSEVPQNLSASRPQDRQFILSSKKLLLSDSGFYLCAWTDREGGYTFGSGTRLTVV.

The chain is built from TRBV28 and TRBJ1-5; possibly TRBD1 for D (5 bases). In germline, CDR1 is MDHEN, CDR2 SYDVKM. This CDR3 comprises 15 residues. The germline V and J ends were trimmed by 3 bases and 1 base, with 10 bases remaining between them. This chain's CDR3 is CASSLWKGSNQPQHF. CDR3 sequence (DNA): TGTGCCAGCAGTTTGTGGAAGGGGAGCAATCAGCCCCAGCATTTT. The full variable domain, completed using reference TRBV28 and TRBJ1-5, is DVKVTQSSRYLVKRTGEKVFLECVQDMDHENMFWYRQDPGLGLRLIYFSYDVKMKEKGDIPEGYSVSREKKERFSLILESASTNQTSMYLCASSLWKGSNQPQHFGDGTRLSIL.

The chain recombines TRBV2 with TRBJ1-6; D unclear. The CDR3 spans 14 residues. V lost 6 bases and J lost 7, with 13 bases in between. Per the germline V gene, CDR1 is SNHLY and CDR2 is FYNNEI. CDR3 sequence: CASSPPGFNSPLHF. Written as DNA, the CDR3 is TGTGCCAGCAGCCCCCCGGGGTTCAATTCACCCCTCCACTTT.

The gene calls are TRBV11-3 and TRBJ1-1; 7 bases line up with TRBD1. CDR3 length equals 13 residues. Trimming at V came to 5 bases and at J to 7 bases, leaving 7 bases not matched to a gene. Germline CDR1 reads SGHNT; CDR2 reads YENEEA. CDR3 loop: CASSQARGVEAFF. DNA for the CDR3: TGTGCCAGCAGCCAAGCCAGGGGGGTTGAAGCTTTCTTT. Filled out from reference TRBV11-3 and TRBJ1-1, the complete variable domain reads EAGVVQSPRYKIIEKKQPVAFWCNPISGHNTLYWYLQNLGQGPELLIRYENEEAVDDSQLPKDRFSAERLKGVDSTLKIQPAELGDSAVYLCASSQARGVEAFFGQGTRLTVV.

V and J are TRBV4-2 and TRBJ2-5; the match to TRBD2 covers 11 bases. Germline loops: CDR1 LGHNA, CDR2 YNFKEQ. The length of the CDR3 is 16 residues. V dropped 4 bases and J dropped 4; count of bases not matched to a gene: 8. The CDR3 DNA reads as TGTGCCAGCAGCCCTCTCGGGACTAGCGGTTCAGAGACCCAGTACTTC. Encoded protein: CASSPLGTSGSETQYF.

The chain employs TRBV30 and TRBJ2-3, with 8 nucleotides matching TRBD1. CDR3 size: 15 residues. Germline trimming cut 0 bases from V and 3 bases from J; bases unmatched to any gene: 5. Germline V gene data show CDR1 as GTSNPN and CDR2 as SVGIG (reference sequence). The CDR3 protein is CAWSVRTGRTDTQYF. CDR3 sequence (DNA): TGTGCCTGGAGTGTACGGACAGGGCGTACAGATACGCAGTATTTT.

The chain combines TRBV29-1 with TRBJ1-2; TRBD1 matches 10 bases. Germline CDR1 is SQVTM and CDR2 is ANQGSEA. CDR3 length equals 13 residues. Losses at the gene ends were 6 bases for V and 4 bases for J; bases not matched to a gene: 5. For the CDR3, the DNA is TGCAGCGTCGGGACAGGGGACGTCTATGGCTACACCTTC. Its translation: CSVGTGDVYGYTF.

The V call is TRBV5-1, the J call TRBJ1-1; D remains unclear. Germline CDR1 is SGHRS and CDR2 is YFSETQ. The CDR3 totals 17 residues. V lost 1 base to trimming and J lost 3 bases, with 19 bases between them. The CDR3 is CASSLRRALQWDTEAFF. The CDR3 DNA sequence: TGCGCCAGCAGCTTGAGGAGGGCCCTCCAGTGGGACACTGAAGCTTTCTTT.

This clone was counted a single time. This chain links TRBV7-6 with TRBJ1-5; D gene ambiguous. With 1 base removed from V and 4 bases from J, the gap between germline ends came to 11 bases. This CDR3 is built from 15 residues. Germline V gives CDR1 SGHVS, CDR2 FNYEAQ. Here the CDR3 DNA reads TGTGCCAGCAGCTTAGGGGAGGGAGGAAATCAGCCCCAGCATTTT. This encodes CASSLGEGGNQPQHF.

This sequence joins TRBV19 and TRBJ1-5; tentative D call: TRBD1 (5 bases). V was shortened by 2 bases and J by 4 bases, with 12 bases between the two germline ends. Per the germline V gene, CDR1 is LNHDA and CDR2 is SQIVND (reference sequence). The CDR3 totals 15 residues. The CDR3 DNA sequence: TGTGCCAGTAGTATAACTCCCCAGGGTAATCAGCCCCAGCATTTT. Translation: CASSITPQGNQPQHF. Looking up the rest from reference TRBV19 and TRBJ1-5 gives the full variable domain: DGGITQSPKYLFRKEGQNVTLSCEQNLNHDAMYWYRQDPGQGLRLIYYSQIVNDFQKGDIAEGYSVSREKKESFPLTVTSAQKNPTAFYLCASSITPQGNQPQHFGDGTRLSIL.

This clone was seen once. The genes are TRBV7-2 and TRBJ2-2, with D unresolved. The CDR3 runs to 12 residues. V shed 7 bases and J shed 6 bases, with 9 bases lying between them. The V gene's germline CDR1 is SGHTA and CDR2 FQGNSA. CDR3 sequence: CASKTLPGELFF. In nucleotides, the CDR3 is TGTGCCAGCAAGACACTGCCCGGGGAGCTGTTTTTT.

J is TRBJ2-7 and V is TRBV7-9; possible D gene TRBD1, 5 bases. With 6 bases removed from V and 4 bases from J, the gap between germline ends came to 19 bases. The CDR3 is 15 amino acids. The germline gives CDR1 SEHNR, CDR2 FQNEAQ (reference sequence). CDR3 nucleotide sequence: TGTGCCAGCAGTCCCTCGGGCAGGGATTTGTACGAGCAGTACTTC. It encodes CASSPSGRDLYEQYF.

The chain is built from TRBV3-1 (or the pseudogene TRBV3-2) and TRBJ2-1; 8 bases agree with TRBD1. The CDR3 extends over 16 amino acids. CDR1 and CDR2 (germline): LGHDT, YNNKEL (reference sequence). V trimming: 5 bases; J trimming: 6 bases; junction bases outside the gene matches: 12. CDR3: CASSLQGVISINEQFF. DNA for the CDR3: TGTGCCAGCAGCTTACAGGGGGTGATTAGTATCAATGAGCAGTTCTTC.

This rearrangement joins TRBV2 to TRBJ1-2, with D perhaps TRBD1 (6 bases). This CDR3 has 12 residues. The V end lost 5 bases, the J end lost 8 bases, and 12 bases lay between the germline ends. Germline V gene data show CDR1 as SNHLY and CDR2 as FYNNEI. The CDR3 protein is CASSTGWAGYTF. Written as DNA, the CDR3 is TGTGCCAGCAGTACAGGGTGGGCAGGCTACACCTTC. Full variable domain (remainder filled in from reference TRBV2 and TRBJ1-2): EPEVTQTPSHQVTQMGQEVILRCVPISNHLYFYWYRQILGQKVEFLVSFYNNEISEKSEIFDDQFSVERPDGSNFTLKIRSTKLEDSAMYFCASSTGWAGYTFGSGTRLTVV.

The chain has TRBV28 and TRBJ2-7; D is possibly TRBD1 (6 bases). This CDR3 is 15 amino acids long. V was cut by 5 bases and J by 0 bases, with 14 bases left in between. The V gene's germline CDR1 is MDHEN and CDR2 SYDVKM. CDR3 nucleotide sequence: TGTGCCAGCAGTGGGATACAGGGCCCCTCCTACGAGCAGTACTTC. Translated: CASSGIQGPSYEQYF. Complete variable domain (other parts from reference TRBV28 and TRBJ2-7): DVKVTQSSRYLVKRTGEKVFLECVQDMDHENMFWYRQDPGLGLRLIYFSYDVKMKEKGDIPEGYSVSREKKERFSLILESASTNQTSMYLCASSGIQGPSYEQYFGPGTRLTVT.

This chain uses TRBV28 with TRBJ2-7; TRBD2 matches 7 bases. The CDR3 length is 14 residues. J lost 3 bases, V lost 2 bases, and 4 bases had no gene match. The germline V gene has CDR1 MDHEN and CDR2 SYDVKM. CDR3 nucleotides: TGTGCCAGCAGTTTAAGGGAGGGTCTCTACGAGCAGTACTTC. Translated: CASSLREGLYEQYF.

The V and J genes are TRBV5-1 and TRBJ2-1, with TRBD2 identical over 8 bases. V gave up 4 bases and J gave up 6 bases; unmatched junction bases: 6. CDR1 and CDR2 from the germline V gene are SGHRS and YFSETQ. The CDR3 is made up of 14 amino acids. This chain's CDR3 is CASSPGLAGNEQFF. The CDR3 DNA reads TGCGCCAGCAGCCCAGGACTAGCCGGCAATGAGCAGTTCTTC.